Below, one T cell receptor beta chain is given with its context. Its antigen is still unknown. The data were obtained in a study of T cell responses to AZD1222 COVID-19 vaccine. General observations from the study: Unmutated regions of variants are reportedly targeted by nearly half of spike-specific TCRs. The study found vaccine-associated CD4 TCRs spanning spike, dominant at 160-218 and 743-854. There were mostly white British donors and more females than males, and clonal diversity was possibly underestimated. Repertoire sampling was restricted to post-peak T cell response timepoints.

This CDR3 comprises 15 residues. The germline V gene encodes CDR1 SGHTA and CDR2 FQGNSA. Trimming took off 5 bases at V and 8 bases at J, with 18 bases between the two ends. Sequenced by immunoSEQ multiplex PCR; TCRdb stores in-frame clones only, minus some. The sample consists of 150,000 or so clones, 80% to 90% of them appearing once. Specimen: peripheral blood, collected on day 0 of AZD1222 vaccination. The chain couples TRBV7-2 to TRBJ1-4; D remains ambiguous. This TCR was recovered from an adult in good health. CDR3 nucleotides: TGTGCCAGCAGCGTCCCAGGAGTCCCAAGGGAAAAACTGTTTTTT. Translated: CASSVPGVPREKLFF.